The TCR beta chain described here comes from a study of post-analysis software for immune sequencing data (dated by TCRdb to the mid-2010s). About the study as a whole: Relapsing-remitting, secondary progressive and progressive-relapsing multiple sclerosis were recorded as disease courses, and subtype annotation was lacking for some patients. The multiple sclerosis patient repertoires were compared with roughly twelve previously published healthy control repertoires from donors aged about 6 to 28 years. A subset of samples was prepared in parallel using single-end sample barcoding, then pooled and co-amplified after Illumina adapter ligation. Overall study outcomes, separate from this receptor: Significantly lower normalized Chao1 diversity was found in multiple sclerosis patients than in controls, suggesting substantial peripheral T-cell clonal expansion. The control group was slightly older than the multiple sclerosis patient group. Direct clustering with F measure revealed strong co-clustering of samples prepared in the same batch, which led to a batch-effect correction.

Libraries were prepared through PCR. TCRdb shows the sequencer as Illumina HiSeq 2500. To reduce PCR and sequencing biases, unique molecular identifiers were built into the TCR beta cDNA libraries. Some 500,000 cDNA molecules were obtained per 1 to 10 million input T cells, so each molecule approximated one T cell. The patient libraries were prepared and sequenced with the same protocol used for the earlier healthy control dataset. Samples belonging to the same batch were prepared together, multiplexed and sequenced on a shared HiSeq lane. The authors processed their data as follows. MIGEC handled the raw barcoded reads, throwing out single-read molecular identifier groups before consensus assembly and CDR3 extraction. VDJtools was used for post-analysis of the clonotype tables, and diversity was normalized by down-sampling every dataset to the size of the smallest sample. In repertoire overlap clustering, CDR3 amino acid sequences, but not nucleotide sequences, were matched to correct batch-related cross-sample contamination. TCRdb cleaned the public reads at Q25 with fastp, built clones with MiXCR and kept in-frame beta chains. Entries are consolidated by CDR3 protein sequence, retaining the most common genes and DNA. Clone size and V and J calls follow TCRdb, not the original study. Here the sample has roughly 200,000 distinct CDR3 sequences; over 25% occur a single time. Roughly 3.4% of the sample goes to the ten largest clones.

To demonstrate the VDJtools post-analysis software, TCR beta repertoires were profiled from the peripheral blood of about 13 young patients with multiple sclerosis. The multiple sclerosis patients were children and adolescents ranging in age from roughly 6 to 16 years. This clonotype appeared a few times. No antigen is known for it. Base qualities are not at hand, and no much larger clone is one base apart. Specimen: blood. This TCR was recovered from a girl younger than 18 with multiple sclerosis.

The DNA sequence is TGTGCCAGCAGCTTATTGGCAGGGGGAAACACTGAAGCTTTCTTT. Protein translation: CASSLLAGGNTEAFF. The V and J genes are TRBV11-1 and TRBJ1-1; the central 7 bases match TRBD1. V is pruned by 2 bases and J by 2 bases, leaving 5 bases of the junction without a gene match. Based on the germline V gene (reference sequence), the CDR1 and CDR2 sequences are SGHAT and FQDESV. Reading from cysteine to phenylalanine, the CDR3 counts 15 amino acids. The read is trimmed to its CDR3 DNA, 45 bases read in frame from base 1.